This is a list of T cell receptor beta chains from one sample in a study of blood T cell repertoires in COVID-19. Libraries were prepared by immunoSEQ multiplex PCR; TCRdb keeps only in-frame clonotypes and omits some of them. The repertoire has about 97,000 clones, around 92% of them found once; the top ten carry 4% to 4.5%. The sample comprised peripheral blood. These receptors all stem from a man aged 18 to 29 with acute or convalescent COVID-19. CDR3s include the opening cysteine and the closing phenylalanine or tryptophan. The D gene is left open where the match is weak. The size entry is marked missing in some rows and otherwise reads once, few, many or a size class.

TRBV7-9	.	.	TRBJ1-5	CASSSTGDFNQPQHF	TGTGCCAGCAGCTCAACCGGGGACTTCAATCAGCCCCAGCATTTT
TRBV3-1/TRBV3-2	TRBD1	.	TRBJ1-1	CASSPGQGNTEAFF	TGTGCCAGCAGCCCGGGACAGGGGAACACTGAAGCTTTCTTT
TRBV4-1	.	.	TRBJ2-1	CASSQDGQGGIDEQFF	TGCGCCAGCAGCCAAGATGGGCAGGGGGGAATCGATGAGCAGTTCTTC
TRBV5-1	.	.	TRBJ2-3	CASSLVAGGTDTQYF	TGCGCCAGCAGCTTGGTCGCAGGGGGCACAGATACGCAGTATTTT
TRBV10-3	TRBD1	few	TRBJ2-3	CAISEDRGRTDTQYF	TGTGCCATCAGTGAGGACAGGGGGCGCACAGATACGCAGTATTTT
TRBV7-8	TRBD2	once	TRBJ2-1	CASSSGLAGKSSYNEQFF	TGTGCCAGCAGCTCGGGACTAGCGGGCAAGAGCTCCTACAATGAGCAGTTCTTC
TRBV9	.	.	TRBJ1-1	CASSVSGGSDTEAFF	TGTGCCAGCAGCGTATCGGGCGGGAGCGACACTGAAGCTTTCTTT
TRBV3-1/TRBV3-2	TRBD2	.	TRBJ2-2	CASSQAGGGWELFF	TGTGCCAGCAGCCAAGCGGGGGGAGGGTGGGAGCTGTTTTTT
TRBV6-5	TRBD1	.	TRBJ2-1	CASSYSGGHGEQFF	TGTGCCAGCAGTTACTCAGGGGGCCACGGTGAGCAGTTCTTC
TRBV18	.	.	TRBJ1-1	CASSPIRENTEAFF	TGTGCCAGCTCACCCATCAGGGAGAACACTGAAGCTTTCTTT
TRBV5-1	.	.	TRBJ1-1	CASSLKQGAEAFF	TGCGCCAGCAGCTTGAAACAGGGCGCTGAAGCTTTCTTT
TRBV25-1	.	.	TRBJ1-2	CASSEFRQYLGYTF	TGTGCCAGCAGTGAATTCAGACAGTATCTTGGCTACACCTTC
TRBV25-1	.	few	TRBJ1-1	CASSDFTAGDTEAFF	TGTGCCAGCAGTGACTTCACCGCGGGGGACACTGAAGCTTTCTTT
TRBV19	.	.	TRBJ2-1	CASGYRDGNEQFF	TGTGCCAGTGGATACAGGGATGGCAATGAGCAGTTCTTC
TRBV9	.	.	TRBJ1-6	CASSRAGEGNSPLHF	TGTGCCAGCAGCCGGGCGGGAGAGGGGAATTCACCCCTCCACTTT
TRBV5-4	TRBD2	.	TRBJ2-5	CASSTRTSGGLQETQYF	TGTGCCAGCAGCACCCGGACTAGCGGGGGGTTACAAGAGACCCAGTACTTC
TRBV15	.	.	TRBJ2-3	CATSRAVTSFTDTQYF	TGTGCCACCAGCAGAGCCGTGACTAGTTTCACAGATACGCAGTATTTT
TRBV5-1	TRBD1	.	TRBJ2-5	CASHRDRTQETQYF	TGCGCCAGCCACCGGGACAGGACCCAAGAGACCCAGTACTTC
TRBV7-7	TRBD2	.	TRBJ2-6	CASSPGGSGANVLTF	TGTGCCAGCAGCCCCGGGGGGTCTGGGGCCAACGTCCTGACTTTC
TRBV5-1	.	.	TRBJ1-1	CASSSKTGSVVEAFF	TGCGCCAGCAGCTCTAAAACAGGGAGTGTGGTTGAAGCTTTCTTT
TRBV12-5	.	.	TRBJ2-7	CASGSPVYEQYF	TGTGCTAGTGGTTCCCCCGTCTACGAGCAGTACTTC
TRBV4-1	TRBD2	medium-sized	TRBJ2-7	CASSRGWDYREQYF	TGCGCCAGCAGCCGAGGATGGGACTATCGGGAGCAGTACTTC
TRBV18	.	.	TRBJ1-1	CASSQGPTEAFF	TGTGCCAGCTCTCAGGGCCCCACTGAAGCTTTCTTT
TRBV7-9	.	.	TRBJ2-1	CASSRSGPPFNEQFF	TGTGCCAGCAGCCGCAGCGGCCCCCCTTTCAATGAGCAGTTCTTC
TRBV12-3/TRBV12-4	.	.	TRBJ1-1	CASSLGGNTEAFF	TGTGCCAGCAGTTTGGGGGGTAACACTGAAGCTTTCTTT
TRBV4-2	TRBD2	.	TRBJ2-1	CASSQGGLAGVEQFF	TGTGCCAGCAGCCAAGGGGGACTAGCGGGAGTTGAGCAGTTCTTC
TRBV28	.	.	TRBJ2-1	CASSSQGREQFF	TGTGCCAGCAGTTCACAGGGACGTGAGCAGTTCTTC
TRBV12-3/TRBV12-4	.	.	TRBJ2-2	CASRDRNTGELFF	TGTGCCAGCAGGGACAGGAACACCGGGGAGCTGTTTTTT
TRBV11-2	.	.	TRBJ2-7	CASSHELYEQYF	TGTGCCAGCAGCCACGAACTTTACGAGCAGTACTTC
TRBV27	TRBD1	.	TRBJ2-2	CASSPPGQGRGGELFF	TGTGCCAGCAGTCCCCCGGGACAGGGAAGGGGCGGGGAGCTGTTTTTT
TRBV30	TRBD1	medium-sized	TRBJ2-1	CAWSLTGINEQFF	TGTGCCTGGAGTTTGACAGGGATCAATGAGCAGTTCTTC
TRBV13	.	.	TRBJ2-1	CASSLGQGGRNEQFF	TGTGCCAGCAGCTTAGGGCAGGGGGGCCGAAATGAGCAGTTCTTC
TRBV12-5	TRBD1	.	TRBJ2-7	CARPDRELSGLYEQYF	TGTGCTAGACCCGACAGGGAACTCAGCGGCCTCTACGAGCAGTACTTC
TRBV27	TRBD1	once	TRBJ1-2	CASSLRDRGPEVYGYTF	TGTGCCAGCAGTCTCCGGGACAGGGGGCCTGAAGTCTATGGCTACACCTTC
TRBV10-2	.	.	TRBJ1-2	CASTQGIEYGYTF	TGCGCCAGCACCCAGGGAATTGAGTATGGCTACACCTTC
TRBV7-9	.	.	TRBJ1-5	CASSLSDHRRDQPQHF	TGTGCCAGCAGCTTAAGTGATCACAGGCGGGACCAGCCCCAGCATTTT
TRBV7-2	.	.	TRBJ1-1	CASSLGQRNTEAFF	TGTGCCAGCAGCTTAGGCCAGCGGAACACTGAAGCTTTCTTT
TRBV7-9	TRBD1	.	TRBJ1-4	CASSRDRPNEKLFF	TGTGCCAGCAGCCGGGACAGACCTAATGAAAAACTGTTTTTT
TRBV12-3/TRBV12-4	.	.	TRBJ2-3	CASTGTDTQYF	TGTGCCAGCACTGGCACAGATACGCAGTATTTT
TRBV5-1	TRBD1	once	TRBJ1-1	CASSLSPGQSKTEAFF	TGCGCCAGCAGCTTATCGCCGGGACAGTCTAAGACTGAAGCTTTCTTT
TRBV27	TRBD1	.	TRBJ2-7	CASSPGTATYEQYF	TGTGCCAGCAGCCCCGGGACAGCAACCTACGAGCAGTACTTC
TRBV24-1	TRBD1	.	TRBJ2-5	CATGEGAQETQYF	TGTGCCACCGGAGAGGGGGCCCAAGAGACCCAGTACTTC
TRBV7-2	.	.	TRBJ1-3	CASSFGGKGTGNTIYF	TGTGCCAGCAGCTTTGGCGGCAAGGGGACAGGAAACACCATATATTTT
TRBV11-2	TRBD2	.	TRBJ2-1	CASSLDPVGGAYNEQFF	TGTGCCAGCAGCTTAGATCCAGTCGGGGGGGCCTACAATGAGCAGTTCTTC
TRBV5-1	TRBD1	.	TRBJ2-7	CASSLEGTGSYEQYF	TGCGCCAGCAGCTTGGAAGGGACAGGATCTTATGAGCAGTACTTC
TRBV18	TRBD2	.	TRBJ2-5	CASSPPSASGRRGSRETQYF	TGTGCCAGCTCACCACCTTCCGCTAGCGGGAGGAGGGGGAGCCGAGAGACCCAGTACTTC
TRBV6-4	.	.	TRBJ1-4	CASSDVRGGKLFF	TGTGCCAGCAGTGACGTAAGGGGTGGAAAACTGTTTTTT
TRBV19	.	.	TRBJ1-1	CASSTYSGQMNTEAFF	TGTGCCAGTAGTACCTATTCTGGACAGATGAACACTGAAGCTTTCTTT
TRBV5-1	.	once	TRBJ2-1	CASSPTGGHLNNEQFF	TGCGCCAGCAGCCCGACGGGGGGACATCTTAACAATGAGCAGTTCTTC
TRBV12-3/TRBV12-4	TRBD1	.	TRBJ2-7	CASSSRGLGEQYF	TGTGCCAGCAGTTCGAGGGGGCTGGGGGAGCAGTACTTC
TRBV18	TRBD2	.	TRBJ2-1	CASSHTSGSYNEQFF	TGTGCCAGCTCACATACTAGCGGATCTTACAATGAGCAGTTCTTC